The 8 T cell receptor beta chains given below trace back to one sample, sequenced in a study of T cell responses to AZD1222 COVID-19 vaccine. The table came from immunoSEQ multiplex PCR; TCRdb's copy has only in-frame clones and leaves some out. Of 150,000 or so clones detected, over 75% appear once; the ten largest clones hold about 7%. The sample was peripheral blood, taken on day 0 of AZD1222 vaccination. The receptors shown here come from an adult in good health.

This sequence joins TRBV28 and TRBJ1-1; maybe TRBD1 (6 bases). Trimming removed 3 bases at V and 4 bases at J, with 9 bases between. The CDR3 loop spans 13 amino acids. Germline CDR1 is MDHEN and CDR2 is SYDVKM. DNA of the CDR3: TGTGCCAGCAGTTTCAGGGGACCCACTGAAGCTTTCTTT. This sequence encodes CASSFRGPTEAFF.

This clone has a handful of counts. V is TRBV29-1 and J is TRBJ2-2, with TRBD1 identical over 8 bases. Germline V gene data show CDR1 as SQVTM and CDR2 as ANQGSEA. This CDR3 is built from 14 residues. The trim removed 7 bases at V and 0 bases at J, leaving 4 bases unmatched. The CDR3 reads CSALGQANTGELFF. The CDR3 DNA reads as TGCAGCGCTCTGGGACAGGCGAACACCGGGGAGCTGTTTTTT.

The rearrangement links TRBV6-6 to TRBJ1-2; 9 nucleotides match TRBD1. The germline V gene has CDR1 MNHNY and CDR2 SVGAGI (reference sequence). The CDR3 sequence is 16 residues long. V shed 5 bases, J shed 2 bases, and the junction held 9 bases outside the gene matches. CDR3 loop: CASSRTGANPNYGYTF. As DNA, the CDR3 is TGTGCCAGCAGTCGGACAGGGGCGAATCCGAACTATGGCTACACCTTC.

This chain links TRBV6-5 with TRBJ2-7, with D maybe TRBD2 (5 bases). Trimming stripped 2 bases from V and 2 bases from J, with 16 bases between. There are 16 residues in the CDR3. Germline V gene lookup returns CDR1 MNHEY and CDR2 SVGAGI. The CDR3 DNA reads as TGTGCCAGCAGTTACACCGCGGGCGGTATCGCCTACGAGCAGTACTTC. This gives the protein CASSYTAGGIAYEQYF.

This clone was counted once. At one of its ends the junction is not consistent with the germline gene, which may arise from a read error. The CDR3 sequence is CASSQSKGLAKNIQYF. DNA for the CDR3: TGCGCCAGCAGTCAATCTAAGGGACTAGCCAAAAACATTCAGTATTTC. The gene calls are TRBV23-1 and TRBJ2-4; 9 bases fit TRBD2. TRBV23-1 carries the ORF label, with uncertain function. This CDR3 is 16 amino acids long.

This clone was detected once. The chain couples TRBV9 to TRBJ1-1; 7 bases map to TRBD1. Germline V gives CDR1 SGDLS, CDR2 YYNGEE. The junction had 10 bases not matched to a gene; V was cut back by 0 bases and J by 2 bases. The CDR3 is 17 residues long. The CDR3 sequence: CASSVDETGRANTEAFF. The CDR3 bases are TGTGCCAGCAGCGTAGATGAGACAGGGCGGGCCAACACTGAAGCTTTCTTT.

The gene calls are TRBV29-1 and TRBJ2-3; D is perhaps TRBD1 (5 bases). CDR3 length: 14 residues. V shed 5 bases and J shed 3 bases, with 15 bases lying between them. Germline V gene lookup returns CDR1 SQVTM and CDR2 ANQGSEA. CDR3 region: CSVLGVKGTDTQYF. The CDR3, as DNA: TGCAGCGTTCTAGGGGTTAAGGGAACAGATACGCAGTATTTT.

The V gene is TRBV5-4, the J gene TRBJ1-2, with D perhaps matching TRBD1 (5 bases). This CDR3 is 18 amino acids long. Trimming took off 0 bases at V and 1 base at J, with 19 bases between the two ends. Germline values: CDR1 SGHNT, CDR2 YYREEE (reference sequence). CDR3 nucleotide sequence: TGTGCCAGCAGCTTGGGGCAGTCCCTAAGGGGAGGTAACTATGGCTACACCTTC. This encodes CASSLGQSLRGGNYGYTF.